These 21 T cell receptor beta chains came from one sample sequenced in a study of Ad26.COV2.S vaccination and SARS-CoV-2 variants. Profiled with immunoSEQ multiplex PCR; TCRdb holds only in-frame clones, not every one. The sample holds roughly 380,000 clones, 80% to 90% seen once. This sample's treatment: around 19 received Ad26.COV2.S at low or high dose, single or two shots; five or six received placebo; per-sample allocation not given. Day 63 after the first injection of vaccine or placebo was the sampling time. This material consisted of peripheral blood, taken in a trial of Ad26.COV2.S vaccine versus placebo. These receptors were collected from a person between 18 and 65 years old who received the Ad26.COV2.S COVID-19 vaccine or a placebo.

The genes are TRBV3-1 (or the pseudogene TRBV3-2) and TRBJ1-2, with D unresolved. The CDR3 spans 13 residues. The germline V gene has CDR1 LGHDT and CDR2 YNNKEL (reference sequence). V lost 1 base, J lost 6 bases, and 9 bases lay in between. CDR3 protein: CASSQVDTHGYTF. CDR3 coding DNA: TGTGCCAGCAGCCAAGTCGACACCCATGGCTACACCTTC.

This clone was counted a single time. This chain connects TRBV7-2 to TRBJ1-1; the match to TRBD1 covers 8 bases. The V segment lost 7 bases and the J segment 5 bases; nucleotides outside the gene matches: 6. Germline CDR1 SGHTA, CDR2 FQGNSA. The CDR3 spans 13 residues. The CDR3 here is CASKGQGWTEAFF. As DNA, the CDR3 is TGTGCCAGCAAAGGACAGGGTTGGACTGAAGCTTTCTTT. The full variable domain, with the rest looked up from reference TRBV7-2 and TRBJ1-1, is GAGVSQSPSNKVTEKGKDVELRCDPISGHTALYWYRQSLGQGLEFLIYFQGNSAPDKSGLPSDRFSAERTGGSVSTLTIQRTQQEDSAVYLCASKGQGWTEAFFGQGTRLTVV.

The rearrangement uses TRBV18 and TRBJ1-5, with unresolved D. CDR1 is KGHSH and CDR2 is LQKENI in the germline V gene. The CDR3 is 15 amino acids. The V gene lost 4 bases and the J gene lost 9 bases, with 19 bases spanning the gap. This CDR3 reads CASSRTGEGTWPQHF. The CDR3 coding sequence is TGTGCCAGCTCACGAACCGGCGAGGGAACTTGGCCCCAGCATTTT.

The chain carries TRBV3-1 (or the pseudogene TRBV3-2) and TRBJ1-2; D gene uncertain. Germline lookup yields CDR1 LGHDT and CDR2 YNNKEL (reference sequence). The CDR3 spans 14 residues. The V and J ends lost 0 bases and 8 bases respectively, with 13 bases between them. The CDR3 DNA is TGTGCCAGCAGCCAAGATTACGGCTCTTACGGCTACACCTTC. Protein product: CASSQDYGSYGYTF.

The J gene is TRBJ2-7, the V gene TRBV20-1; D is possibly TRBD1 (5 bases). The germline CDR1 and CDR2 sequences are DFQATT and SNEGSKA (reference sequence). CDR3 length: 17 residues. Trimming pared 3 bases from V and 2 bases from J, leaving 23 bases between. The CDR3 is CSASPVGARPEAYEQYF. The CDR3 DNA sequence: TGCAGTGCTAGTCCCGTTGGGGCCCGCCCAGAAGCCTACGAGCAGTACTTC.

CDR3 in amino acids: CASSTLASGNTIYF. As DNA, the CDR3 is TGTGCCAGTAGTACGTTGGCGTCTGGAAACACCATATATTTT. This chain uses TRBV19 with TRBJ1-3; D is ambiguous. The V gene's germline CDR1 is LNHDA and CDR2 SQIVND (reference sequence). The CDR3 totals 14 residues. The ends were cut back, 4 bases at V and 1 base at J, with 8 bases in the middle.

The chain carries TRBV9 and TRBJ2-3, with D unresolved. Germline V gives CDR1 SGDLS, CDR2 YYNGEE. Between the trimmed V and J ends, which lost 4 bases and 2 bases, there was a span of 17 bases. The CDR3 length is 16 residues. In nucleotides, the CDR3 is TGTGCCAGCAGCCCCCACTTGCTTTCCACCACAGATACGCAGTATTTT. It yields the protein CASSPHLLSTTDTQYF.

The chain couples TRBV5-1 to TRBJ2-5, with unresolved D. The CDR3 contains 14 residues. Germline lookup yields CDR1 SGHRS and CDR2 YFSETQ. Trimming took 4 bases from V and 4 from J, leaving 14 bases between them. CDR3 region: CASSPPVVGETQYF. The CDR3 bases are TGCGCCAGCAGCCCTCCAGTGGTCGGAGAGACCCAGTACTTC.

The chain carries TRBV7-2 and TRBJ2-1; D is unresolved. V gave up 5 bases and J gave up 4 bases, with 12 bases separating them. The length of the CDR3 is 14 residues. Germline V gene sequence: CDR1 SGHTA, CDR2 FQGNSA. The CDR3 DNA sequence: TGTGCCAGCAGCGGCCGGGTAACGTACAATGAGCAGTTCTTC. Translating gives CASSGRVTYNEQFF. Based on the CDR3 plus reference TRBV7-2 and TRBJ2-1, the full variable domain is GAGVSQSPSNKVTEKGKDVELRCDPISGHTALYWYRQSLGQGLEFLIYFQGNSAPDKSGLPSDRFSAERTGGSVSTLTIQRTQQEDSAVYLCASSGRVTYNEQFFGPGTRLTVL.

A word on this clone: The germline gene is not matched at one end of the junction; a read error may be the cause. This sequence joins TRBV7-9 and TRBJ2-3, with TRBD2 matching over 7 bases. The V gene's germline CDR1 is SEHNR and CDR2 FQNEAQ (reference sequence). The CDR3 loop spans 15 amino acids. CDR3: CASTLVGGRADTQYF. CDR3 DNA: TGTGCCAGCACCTTAGTGGGCGGGAGAGCAGATACGCAGTATTTT.

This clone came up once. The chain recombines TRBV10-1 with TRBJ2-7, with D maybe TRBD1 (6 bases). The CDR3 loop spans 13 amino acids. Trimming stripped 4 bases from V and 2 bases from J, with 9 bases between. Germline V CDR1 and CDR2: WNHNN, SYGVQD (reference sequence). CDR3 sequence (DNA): TGCGCCAGCAGTGGGGACATACCCTACGAGCAGTACTTC. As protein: CASSGDIPYEQYF.

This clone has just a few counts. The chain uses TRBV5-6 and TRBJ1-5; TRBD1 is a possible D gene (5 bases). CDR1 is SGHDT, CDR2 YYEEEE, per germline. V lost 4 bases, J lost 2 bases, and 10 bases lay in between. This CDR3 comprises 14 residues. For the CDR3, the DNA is TGTGCCAGCAGCACAGGTCGGGGCAATCAGCCCCAGCATTTT. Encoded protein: CASSTGRGNQPQHF.

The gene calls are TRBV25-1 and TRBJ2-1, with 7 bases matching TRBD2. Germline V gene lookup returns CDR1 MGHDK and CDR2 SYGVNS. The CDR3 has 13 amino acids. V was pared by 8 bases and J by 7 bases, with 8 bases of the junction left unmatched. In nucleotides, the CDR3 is TGTGCCAGCTGGCGGGCGGGAGATAATGAGCAGTTCTTC. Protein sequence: CASWRAGDNEQFF. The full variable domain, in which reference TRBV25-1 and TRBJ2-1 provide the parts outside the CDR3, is EADIYQTPRYLVIGTGKKITLECSQTMGHDKMYWYQQDPGMELHLIHYSYGVNSTEKGDLSSESTVSRIRTEHFPLTLESARPSHTSQYLCASWRAGDNEQFFGPGTRLTVL.

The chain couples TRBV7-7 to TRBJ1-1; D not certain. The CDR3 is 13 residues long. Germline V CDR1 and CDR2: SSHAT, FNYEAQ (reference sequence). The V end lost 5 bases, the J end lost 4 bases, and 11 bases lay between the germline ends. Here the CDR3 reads CASSTDFGTEAFF. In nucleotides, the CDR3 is TGTGCCAGCAGCACGGATTTTGGCACTGAAGCTTTCTTT.

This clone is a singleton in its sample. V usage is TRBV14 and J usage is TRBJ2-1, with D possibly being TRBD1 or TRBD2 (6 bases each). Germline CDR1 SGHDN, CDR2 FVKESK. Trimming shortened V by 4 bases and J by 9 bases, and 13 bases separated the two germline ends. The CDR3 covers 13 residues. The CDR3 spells CASSPGGDGEQFF. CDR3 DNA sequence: TGTGCCAGCAGCCCCGGGGGCGACGGTGAGCAGTTCTTC. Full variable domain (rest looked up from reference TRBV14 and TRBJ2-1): EAGVTQFPSHSVIEKGQTVTLRCDPISGHDNLYWYRRVMGKEIKFLLHFVKESKQDESGMPNNRFLAERTGGTYSTLKVQPAELEDSGVYFCASSPGGDGEQFFGPGTRLTVL.

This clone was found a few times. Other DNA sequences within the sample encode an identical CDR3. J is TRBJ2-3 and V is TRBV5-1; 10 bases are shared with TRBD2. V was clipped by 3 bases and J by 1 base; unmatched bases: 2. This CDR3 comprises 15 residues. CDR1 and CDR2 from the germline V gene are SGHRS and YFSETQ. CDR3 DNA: TGCGCCAGCAGCTCGGGGACTAGCGGCACAGATACGCAGTATTTT. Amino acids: CASSSGTSGTDTQYF.

CDR3 sequence: CASSRPGTNYNEQFF. CDR3 sequence (DNA): TGTGCCAGCAGCCGTCCGGGGACTAACTACAATGAGCAGTTCTTC. V usage is TRBV28 and J usage is TRBJ2-1; 7 bases line up with TRBD2. V lost 6 bases, J lost 3 bases, and 8 bases stayed unmatched. The germline V gene has CDR1 MDHEN and CDR2 SYDVKM. The CDR3 has 15 residues. The full variable domain, its missing parts supplied by reference TRBV28 and TRBJ2-1, is DVKVTQSSRYLVKRTGEKVFLECVQDMDHENMFWYRQDPGLGLRLIYFSYDVKMKEKGDIPEGYSVSREKKERFSLILESASTNQTSMYLCASSRPGTNYNEQFFGPGTRLTVL.

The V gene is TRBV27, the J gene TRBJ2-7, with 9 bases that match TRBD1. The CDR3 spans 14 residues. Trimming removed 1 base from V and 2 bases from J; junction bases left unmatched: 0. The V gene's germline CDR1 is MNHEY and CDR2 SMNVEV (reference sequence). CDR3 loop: CASSLWTGAYEQYF. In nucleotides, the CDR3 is TGTGCCAGCAGTTTATGGACAGGGGCCTACGAGCAGTACTTC.

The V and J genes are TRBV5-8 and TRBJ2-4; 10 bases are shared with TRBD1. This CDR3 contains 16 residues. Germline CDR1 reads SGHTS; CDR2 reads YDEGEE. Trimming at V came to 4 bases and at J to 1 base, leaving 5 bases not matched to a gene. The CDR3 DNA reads TGTGCCAGCAGCCCCAGACAGGGGGCGGCCAAAAACATTCAGTACTTC. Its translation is CASSPRQGAAKNIQYF.

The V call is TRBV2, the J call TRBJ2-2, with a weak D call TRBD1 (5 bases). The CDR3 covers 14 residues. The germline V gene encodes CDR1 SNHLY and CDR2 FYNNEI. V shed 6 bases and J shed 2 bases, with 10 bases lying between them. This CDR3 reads CASRDSLNTGELFF. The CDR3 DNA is TGTGCCAGCAGAGACAGTTTAAACACCGGGGAGCTGTTTTTT. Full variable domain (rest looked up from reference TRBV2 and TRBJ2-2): EPEVTQTPSHQVTQMGQEVILRCVPISNHLYFYWYRQILGQKVEFLVSFYNNEISEKSEIFDDQFSVERPDGSNFTLKIRSTKLEDSAMYFCASRDSLNTGELFFGEGSRLTVL.

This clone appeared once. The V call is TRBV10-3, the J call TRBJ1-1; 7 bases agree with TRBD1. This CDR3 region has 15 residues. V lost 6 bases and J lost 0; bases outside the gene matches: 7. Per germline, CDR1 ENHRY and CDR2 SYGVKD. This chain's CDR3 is CAISATGTVNTEAFF. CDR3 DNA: TGTGCCATCAGCGCCACCGGGACAGTGAACACTGAAGCTTTCTTT.